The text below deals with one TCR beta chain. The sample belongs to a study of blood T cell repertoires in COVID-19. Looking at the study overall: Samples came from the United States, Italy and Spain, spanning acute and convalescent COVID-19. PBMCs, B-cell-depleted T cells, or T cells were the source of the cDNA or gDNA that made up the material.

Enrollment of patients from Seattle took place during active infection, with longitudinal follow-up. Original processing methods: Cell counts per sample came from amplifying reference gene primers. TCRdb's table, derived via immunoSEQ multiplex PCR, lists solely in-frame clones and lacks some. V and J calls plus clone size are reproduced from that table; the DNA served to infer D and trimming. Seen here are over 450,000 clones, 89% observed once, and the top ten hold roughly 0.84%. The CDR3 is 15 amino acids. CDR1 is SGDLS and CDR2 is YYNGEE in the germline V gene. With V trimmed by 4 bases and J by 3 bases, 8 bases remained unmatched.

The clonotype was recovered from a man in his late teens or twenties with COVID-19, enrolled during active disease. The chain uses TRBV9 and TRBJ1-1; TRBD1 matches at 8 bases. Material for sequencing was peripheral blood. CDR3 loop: CASSLVATGDTEAFF. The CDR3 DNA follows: TGTGCCAGCAGCCTCGTCGCGACAGGGGACACTGAAGCTTTCTTT. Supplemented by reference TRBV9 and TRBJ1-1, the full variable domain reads DSGVTQTPKHLITATGQRVTLRCSPRSGDLSVYWYQQSLDQGLQFLIQYYNGEERAKGNILERFSAQQFPDLHSELNLSSLELGDSALYFCASSLVATGDTEAFFGQGTRLTVV.